Included here is one T cell receptor beta chain sequence, with context. The antigen is unknown. The PCR had 60 Vbeta and 13 Jbeta primers. Repertoires were generated with immunoSEQ multiplex PCR, while TCRdb's copy carries only in-frame clones and drops some. Counted here are roughly 140,000 clones, roughly 75% occurring once; the ten biggest clones make up 2.5% to 3.5%. The data were obtained in a study of cytomegalovirus exposure and HLA in healthy donors. Study-wide background: Falling in the Caucasian-associated ancestry cluster were about four fifths of 398 genotyped donors.

Study conclusions and caveats: Diagnosis of cytomegalovirus status made by the classifier reportedly showed high specificity and sensitivity. Data from an earlier analysis indicated that most TCR beta V segments were productive either about 90% or about 30% of the time.

Sequenced material: PBMCs. This TCR came from a female donor in good health and CMV-seronegative.

The CDR3 coding sequence is TGTGCCAGCAGTCGCCAGACAGGGGTTCAGGGCTACACCTTC. Protein: CASSRQTGVQGYTF. The rearrangement links TRBV7-9 to TRBJ1-2, with TRBD1 identical over 8 bases. With V trimmed by 6 bases and J by 8 bases, 11 bases remained unmatched. This CDR3 is 14 amino acids long. Germline assignment: CDR1 SEHNR and CDR2 FQNEAQ (reference sequence).